The clone carrying this TCR delta chain was seen ten or more times. Antigen: not known. This sample is part of a study of γδ T cells in repeated Plasmodium falciparum infection. Whole-study context: Malaria-naive adults were infected with P. falciparum NF54 four times over about 600 days. Each infection was followed by sampling at 21 days, plus baseline and some pre-infection draws. Study outcomes and limitations: Compared with Australian children, Malian Vdelta2-negative repertoires seemed more clonal, less diverse, less shared.

Gammadelta T cells were flow-sorted from PBMC into Vgamma9/Vdelta2+ and Vdelta2-negative populations for bulk analysis. TRG and TRD sequences were obtained from every sorted gammadelta sample. TCRdb reapplied CATT to the multiplex PCR reads. The top ten clones hold approximately 15% of a sample with around 50,000 delta-chain clones, around 1.5% of them seen once. V trimming: 4 bases; J trimming: 0 bases; junction bases outside the gene matches: 27. The length of the CDR3 is 24 residues. Germline CDR1 and CDR2: TSWWSYY and QGS. V usage is TRDV1 and J usage is TRDJ1; 12 nucleotides align to TRDD3. The material sequenced was gamma-delta T cells from blood. This receptor was taken from a pool of human donors (malaria-infected and uninfected, not separated). The CDR3 sequence is CALGGAFLLPIYWGIPTYTDKLIF. DNA for the CDR3: TGTGCTCTTGGGGGGGCCTTCCTACTTCCTATCTACTGGGGGATACCTACGTACACCGATAAACTCATCTTT.